Shown below are 10 T cell receptor beta chains from a single sample sequenced in a study of T cell responses to AZD1222 COVID-19 vaccine. The protocol was immunoSEQ multiplex PCR, while the TCRdb copy is restricted to in-frame clones and leaves out a portion. The sample includes fewer than 130,000 clones, around 94% of them seen just once. Sequencing used peripheral blood, obtained on day 0 of AZD1222 vaccination. The source of these receptors is an adult in good health.

This chain joins TRBV30 and TRBJ2-7; no clear D gene. CDR1 is GTSNPN, CDR2 SVGIG, per germline (reference sequence). The CDR3 sequence is 13 residues long. V was pared by 0 bases and J by 0 bases, with 6 bases between. The CDR3 loop reads CAWSVSSSYEQYF. The DNA of the CDR3 is TGTGCCTGGAGTGTAAGTAGCTCCTACGAGCAGTACTTC.

The chain's CDR3 is CASSERGRTYNEQFF. Here the CDR3 DNA reads TGCGCCAGCAGTGAGAGGGGGAGGACCTACAATGAGCAGTTCTTC. The chain uses TRBV10-2 and TRBJ2-1, with D perhaps given as TRBD1 or TRBD2 (6 bases each). Trimming left V 2 bases short and J 2 bases short, with 10 bases between. The CDR3 loop spans 15 amino acids. Germline CDR1 WSHSY, CDR2 SAAADI.

V gene TRBV19 combines with J gene TRBJ2-6; D not resolved. The CDR3 has 17 amino acids. The germline V and J ends were trimmed by 5 bases and 0 bases, with 14 bases remaining between them. Germline V gene lookup returns CDR1 LNHDA and CDR2 SQIVND (reference sequence). The CDR3 here is CASSSVRSPSGANVLTF. Written as DNA, the CDR3 is TGTGCCAGTAGTTCCGTGAGATCCCCCTCTGGGGCCAACGTCCTGACTTTC.

This chain uses TRBV3-1 (or the pseudogene TRBV3-2) with TRBJ1-4; D unclear. Germline lookup yields CDR1 LGHDT and CDR2 YNNKEL (reference sequence). The germline V and J ends were trimmed by 4 bases and 0 bases, with 18 bases remaining between them. CDR3 size: 18 residues. The CDR3 region has the DNA TGTGCCAGCAGCCCCCACCCCGCCAGTGTTGCAACTAATGAAAAACTGTTTTTT. The encoded protein is CASSPHPASVATNEKLFF.

This clone appeared once. V gene TRBV2 combines with J gene TRBJ2-5; no definite D call. The ends were cut back, 6 bases at V and 5 bases at J, with 13 bases in the middle. CDR3 length: 13 residues. The germline V gene encodes CDR1 SNHLY and CDR2 FYNNEI. The CDR3 coding sequence is TGTGCCAGCAGCCACAGAGCCCCTGAGACCCAGTACTTC. Protein product: CASSHRAPETQYF.

V gene TRBV19 combines with J gene TRBJ1-1; tentatively, D is TRBD1 (5 bases). The ends were cut back, 6 bases at V and 11 bases at J, with 28 bases in the middle. The CDR3 is 16 amino acids. Germline-derived CDR1 and CDR2 are LNHDA and SQIVND (reference sequence). The CDR3 DNA reads TGTGCCAGTAGCGAGAGAAGGGGCATCTCCTCGAGCGAGGCTTTCTTT. Protein: CASSERRGISSSEAFF.

V usage is TRBV7-9 and J usage is TRBJ2-1; 10 bases match TRBD1. Germline V gives CDR1 SEHNR, CDR2 FQNEAQ (reference sequence). J was trimmed by 8 bases and V by 1 base; bases with no gene match: 5. The CDR3 length is 15 residues. The CDR3 nucleotides read TGTGCCAGCAGCTTAGGGGGACAGGGGACGTATGAGCAGTTCTTC. It codes for CASSLGGQGTYEQFF.

This chain uses TRBV18 with TRBJ2-3; D possibly corresponds to TRBD2 (6 bases). CDR1 KGHSH and CDR2 LQKENI come from the germline V gene. V shed 3 bases and J shed 4 bases, with 8 bases lying between them. The CDR3 loop spans 13 amino acids. CDR3 residues: CASSPPGADTQYF. For the CDR3, the DNA is TGTGCCAGCTCACCCCCGGGGGCAGATACGCAGTATTTT.

This clone was detected only once. The chain is built from TRBV6-2 or TRBV6-3 and TRBJ1-1; D may be TRBD1 (5 bases). The CDR3 spans 13 residues. The germline CDR1 and CDR2 sequences are MNHEY and SVGEGT. Trimming took 3 bases from V and 1 from J, leaving 6 bases between them. The CDR3 DNA sequence: TGTGCCAGCAGTTATAGGGGGAACACTGAAGCTTTCTTT. This translates into CASSYRGNTEAFF.

This chain connects TRBV25-1 to TRBJ1-1; D remains unclear. CDR1 is MGHDK, CDR2 SYGVNS, per germline. The CDR3 loop spans 14 amino acids. Trimming stripped 1 base from V and 8 bases from J, with 14 bases between. DNA for the CDR3: TGTGCCAGCAGTGAATCGGCCCCACTATCCGAAGCTTTCTTT. Amino acids: CASSESAPLSEAFF.